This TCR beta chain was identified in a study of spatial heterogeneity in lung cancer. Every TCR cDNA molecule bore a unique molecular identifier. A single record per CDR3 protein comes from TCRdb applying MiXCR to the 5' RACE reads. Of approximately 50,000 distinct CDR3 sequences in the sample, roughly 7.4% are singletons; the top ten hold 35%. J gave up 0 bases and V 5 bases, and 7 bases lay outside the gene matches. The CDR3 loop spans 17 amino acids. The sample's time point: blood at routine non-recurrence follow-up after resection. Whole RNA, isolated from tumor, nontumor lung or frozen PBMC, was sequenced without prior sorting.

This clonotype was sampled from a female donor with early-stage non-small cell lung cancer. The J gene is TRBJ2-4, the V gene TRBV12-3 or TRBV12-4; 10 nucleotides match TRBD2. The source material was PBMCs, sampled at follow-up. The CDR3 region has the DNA TGTGCCAGCAGTGCCAGGACTAGCGGACTAGCCAAAAACATTCAGTACTTC. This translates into CASSARTSGLAKNIQYF.